Reported below is one TCR beta chain. This sample is part of a study of blood T cell repertoires in COVID-19. Germline V gene sequence: CDR1 LNHDA, CDR2 SQIVND (reference sequence). V was cut by 6 bases and J by 5 bases, with 22 bases left in between. The CDR3 totals 16 residues. Sequencing was performed with immunoSEQ multiplex PCR; in TCRdb, only in-frame clones are kept and a portion is missing. Counted here are approximately 190,000 clones, about 86% occurring once; the ten biggest clones make up approximately 15%. This chain uses TRBV19 with TRBJ2-5, with D maybe TRBD2 (7 bases). The TCR sequence derives from a man aged 30 to 39 with active or convalescent COVID-19. Sequencing was carried out using peripheral blood. Written as DNA, the CDR3 is TGTGCCAGTAGCGATCCCGAGTTCGGGGGGCGTGAGACCCAGTACTTC. It is translated as CASSDPEFGGRETQYF.